Listed here are 5 T cell receptor beta chains from one sample, sequenced in a study of T cells after yellow fever vaccination. TCRdb processed the 5' RACE reads anew with MiXCR; each CDR3 protein has one entry. This sample has roughly 170,000 distinct CDR3 sequences; approximately 9.9% occur once, and the top ten carry roughly 40%. The sample consisted of CD8+ T cells sorted from PBMCs, taken 45 days after the yellow fever booster vaccination. The receptor set was obtained from a man aged 18-30 years who received the YFV17D yellow fever vaccine.

This clonotype was counted only a few times. The V and J genes are TRBV7-9 and TRBJ2-5; D is perhaps TRBD1 or TRBD2 (5 bases each). Germline-derived CDR1 and CDR2 are SEHNR and FQNEAQ (reference sequence). CDR3 size: 14 residues. Trimming took 6 bases from V and 3 from J, leaving 14 bases between them. The CDR3 DNA follows: TGTGCCAGCAGGGATGGGACGGCGAAAGAGACCCAGTACTTC. Its translation is CASRDGTAKETQYF.

The chain carries TRBV2 and TRBJ2-5, with D possibly being TRBD2 (6 bases). V lost 0 bases to trimming and J lost 3 bases, with 14 bases between them. Germline V gene lookup returns CDR1 SNHLY and CDR2 FYNNEI. The CDR3 loop spans 16 amino acids. The CDR3 sequence: CASSEALSSAEETQYF. The CDR3 region has the DNA TGTGCCAGCAGTGAAGCGCTGTCTAGCGCTGAAGAGACCCAGTACTTC.

This clonotype was recorded at least ten times. V gene TRBV12-3 or TRBV12-4 combines with J gene TRBJ2-3; the match to TRBD1 covers 7 bases. V lost 4 bases, J lost 0 bases, and 4 bases stayed unmatched. This CDR3 region has 15 residues. The CDR3 spells CASSSTGASTDTQYF. The CDR3 nucleotides are TGTGCCAGCAGTTCTACAGGGGCGAGCACAGATACGCAGTATTTT.

DNA of the CDR3: TGTGCCAGCAGCCCATATAAGACAGGGGAGGAGACCCAGTACTTC. It translates to CASSPYKTGEETQYF. The chain employs TRBV7-6 and TRBJ2-5, with 8 bases aligning to TRBD1. CDR3 length: 15 amino acids. The V gene end was trimmed by 5 bases and the J gene end by 5 bases; junction bases not matched to a gene: 10. Looked up from germline, CDR1 is SGHVS and CDR2 is FNYEAQ.

The table lists this clonotype with a few counts. This chain uses TRBV27 with TRBJ1-5; TRBD1 matches 9 bases. The V gene end was trimmed by 1 base and the J gene end by 2 bases; junction bases not matched to a gene: 9. The CDR3 loop spans 18 amino acids. Germline lookup yields CDR1 MNHEY and CDR2 SMNVEV (reference sequence). CDR3 nucleotide sequence: TGTGCCAGCAGTTTATATGGCGGGACAGGGTCTGGCAATCAGCCCCAGCATTTT. Protein: CASSLYGGTGSGNQPQHF.